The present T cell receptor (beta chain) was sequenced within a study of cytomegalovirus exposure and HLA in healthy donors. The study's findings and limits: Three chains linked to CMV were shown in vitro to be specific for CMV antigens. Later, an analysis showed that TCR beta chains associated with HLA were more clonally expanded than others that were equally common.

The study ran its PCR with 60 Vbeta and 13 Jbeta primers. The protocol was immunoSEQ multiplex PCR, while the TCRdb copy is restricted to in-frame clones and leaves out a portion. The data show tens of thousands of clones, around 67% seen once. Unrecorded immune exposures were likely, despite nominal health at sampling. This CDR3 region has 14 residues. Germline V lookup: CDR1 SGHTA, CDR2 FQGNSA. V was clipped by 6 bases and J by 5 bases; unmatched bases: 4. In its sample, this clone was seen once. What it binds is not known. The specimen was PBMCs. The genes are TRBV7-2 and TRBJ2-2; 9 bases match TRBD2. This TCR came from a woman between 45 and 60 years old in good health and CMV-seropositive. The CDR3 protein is CASRAGGRTGELFF. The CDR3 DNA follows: TGTGCCAGCAGGGCGGGGGGGCGGACCGGGGAGCTGTTTTTT.